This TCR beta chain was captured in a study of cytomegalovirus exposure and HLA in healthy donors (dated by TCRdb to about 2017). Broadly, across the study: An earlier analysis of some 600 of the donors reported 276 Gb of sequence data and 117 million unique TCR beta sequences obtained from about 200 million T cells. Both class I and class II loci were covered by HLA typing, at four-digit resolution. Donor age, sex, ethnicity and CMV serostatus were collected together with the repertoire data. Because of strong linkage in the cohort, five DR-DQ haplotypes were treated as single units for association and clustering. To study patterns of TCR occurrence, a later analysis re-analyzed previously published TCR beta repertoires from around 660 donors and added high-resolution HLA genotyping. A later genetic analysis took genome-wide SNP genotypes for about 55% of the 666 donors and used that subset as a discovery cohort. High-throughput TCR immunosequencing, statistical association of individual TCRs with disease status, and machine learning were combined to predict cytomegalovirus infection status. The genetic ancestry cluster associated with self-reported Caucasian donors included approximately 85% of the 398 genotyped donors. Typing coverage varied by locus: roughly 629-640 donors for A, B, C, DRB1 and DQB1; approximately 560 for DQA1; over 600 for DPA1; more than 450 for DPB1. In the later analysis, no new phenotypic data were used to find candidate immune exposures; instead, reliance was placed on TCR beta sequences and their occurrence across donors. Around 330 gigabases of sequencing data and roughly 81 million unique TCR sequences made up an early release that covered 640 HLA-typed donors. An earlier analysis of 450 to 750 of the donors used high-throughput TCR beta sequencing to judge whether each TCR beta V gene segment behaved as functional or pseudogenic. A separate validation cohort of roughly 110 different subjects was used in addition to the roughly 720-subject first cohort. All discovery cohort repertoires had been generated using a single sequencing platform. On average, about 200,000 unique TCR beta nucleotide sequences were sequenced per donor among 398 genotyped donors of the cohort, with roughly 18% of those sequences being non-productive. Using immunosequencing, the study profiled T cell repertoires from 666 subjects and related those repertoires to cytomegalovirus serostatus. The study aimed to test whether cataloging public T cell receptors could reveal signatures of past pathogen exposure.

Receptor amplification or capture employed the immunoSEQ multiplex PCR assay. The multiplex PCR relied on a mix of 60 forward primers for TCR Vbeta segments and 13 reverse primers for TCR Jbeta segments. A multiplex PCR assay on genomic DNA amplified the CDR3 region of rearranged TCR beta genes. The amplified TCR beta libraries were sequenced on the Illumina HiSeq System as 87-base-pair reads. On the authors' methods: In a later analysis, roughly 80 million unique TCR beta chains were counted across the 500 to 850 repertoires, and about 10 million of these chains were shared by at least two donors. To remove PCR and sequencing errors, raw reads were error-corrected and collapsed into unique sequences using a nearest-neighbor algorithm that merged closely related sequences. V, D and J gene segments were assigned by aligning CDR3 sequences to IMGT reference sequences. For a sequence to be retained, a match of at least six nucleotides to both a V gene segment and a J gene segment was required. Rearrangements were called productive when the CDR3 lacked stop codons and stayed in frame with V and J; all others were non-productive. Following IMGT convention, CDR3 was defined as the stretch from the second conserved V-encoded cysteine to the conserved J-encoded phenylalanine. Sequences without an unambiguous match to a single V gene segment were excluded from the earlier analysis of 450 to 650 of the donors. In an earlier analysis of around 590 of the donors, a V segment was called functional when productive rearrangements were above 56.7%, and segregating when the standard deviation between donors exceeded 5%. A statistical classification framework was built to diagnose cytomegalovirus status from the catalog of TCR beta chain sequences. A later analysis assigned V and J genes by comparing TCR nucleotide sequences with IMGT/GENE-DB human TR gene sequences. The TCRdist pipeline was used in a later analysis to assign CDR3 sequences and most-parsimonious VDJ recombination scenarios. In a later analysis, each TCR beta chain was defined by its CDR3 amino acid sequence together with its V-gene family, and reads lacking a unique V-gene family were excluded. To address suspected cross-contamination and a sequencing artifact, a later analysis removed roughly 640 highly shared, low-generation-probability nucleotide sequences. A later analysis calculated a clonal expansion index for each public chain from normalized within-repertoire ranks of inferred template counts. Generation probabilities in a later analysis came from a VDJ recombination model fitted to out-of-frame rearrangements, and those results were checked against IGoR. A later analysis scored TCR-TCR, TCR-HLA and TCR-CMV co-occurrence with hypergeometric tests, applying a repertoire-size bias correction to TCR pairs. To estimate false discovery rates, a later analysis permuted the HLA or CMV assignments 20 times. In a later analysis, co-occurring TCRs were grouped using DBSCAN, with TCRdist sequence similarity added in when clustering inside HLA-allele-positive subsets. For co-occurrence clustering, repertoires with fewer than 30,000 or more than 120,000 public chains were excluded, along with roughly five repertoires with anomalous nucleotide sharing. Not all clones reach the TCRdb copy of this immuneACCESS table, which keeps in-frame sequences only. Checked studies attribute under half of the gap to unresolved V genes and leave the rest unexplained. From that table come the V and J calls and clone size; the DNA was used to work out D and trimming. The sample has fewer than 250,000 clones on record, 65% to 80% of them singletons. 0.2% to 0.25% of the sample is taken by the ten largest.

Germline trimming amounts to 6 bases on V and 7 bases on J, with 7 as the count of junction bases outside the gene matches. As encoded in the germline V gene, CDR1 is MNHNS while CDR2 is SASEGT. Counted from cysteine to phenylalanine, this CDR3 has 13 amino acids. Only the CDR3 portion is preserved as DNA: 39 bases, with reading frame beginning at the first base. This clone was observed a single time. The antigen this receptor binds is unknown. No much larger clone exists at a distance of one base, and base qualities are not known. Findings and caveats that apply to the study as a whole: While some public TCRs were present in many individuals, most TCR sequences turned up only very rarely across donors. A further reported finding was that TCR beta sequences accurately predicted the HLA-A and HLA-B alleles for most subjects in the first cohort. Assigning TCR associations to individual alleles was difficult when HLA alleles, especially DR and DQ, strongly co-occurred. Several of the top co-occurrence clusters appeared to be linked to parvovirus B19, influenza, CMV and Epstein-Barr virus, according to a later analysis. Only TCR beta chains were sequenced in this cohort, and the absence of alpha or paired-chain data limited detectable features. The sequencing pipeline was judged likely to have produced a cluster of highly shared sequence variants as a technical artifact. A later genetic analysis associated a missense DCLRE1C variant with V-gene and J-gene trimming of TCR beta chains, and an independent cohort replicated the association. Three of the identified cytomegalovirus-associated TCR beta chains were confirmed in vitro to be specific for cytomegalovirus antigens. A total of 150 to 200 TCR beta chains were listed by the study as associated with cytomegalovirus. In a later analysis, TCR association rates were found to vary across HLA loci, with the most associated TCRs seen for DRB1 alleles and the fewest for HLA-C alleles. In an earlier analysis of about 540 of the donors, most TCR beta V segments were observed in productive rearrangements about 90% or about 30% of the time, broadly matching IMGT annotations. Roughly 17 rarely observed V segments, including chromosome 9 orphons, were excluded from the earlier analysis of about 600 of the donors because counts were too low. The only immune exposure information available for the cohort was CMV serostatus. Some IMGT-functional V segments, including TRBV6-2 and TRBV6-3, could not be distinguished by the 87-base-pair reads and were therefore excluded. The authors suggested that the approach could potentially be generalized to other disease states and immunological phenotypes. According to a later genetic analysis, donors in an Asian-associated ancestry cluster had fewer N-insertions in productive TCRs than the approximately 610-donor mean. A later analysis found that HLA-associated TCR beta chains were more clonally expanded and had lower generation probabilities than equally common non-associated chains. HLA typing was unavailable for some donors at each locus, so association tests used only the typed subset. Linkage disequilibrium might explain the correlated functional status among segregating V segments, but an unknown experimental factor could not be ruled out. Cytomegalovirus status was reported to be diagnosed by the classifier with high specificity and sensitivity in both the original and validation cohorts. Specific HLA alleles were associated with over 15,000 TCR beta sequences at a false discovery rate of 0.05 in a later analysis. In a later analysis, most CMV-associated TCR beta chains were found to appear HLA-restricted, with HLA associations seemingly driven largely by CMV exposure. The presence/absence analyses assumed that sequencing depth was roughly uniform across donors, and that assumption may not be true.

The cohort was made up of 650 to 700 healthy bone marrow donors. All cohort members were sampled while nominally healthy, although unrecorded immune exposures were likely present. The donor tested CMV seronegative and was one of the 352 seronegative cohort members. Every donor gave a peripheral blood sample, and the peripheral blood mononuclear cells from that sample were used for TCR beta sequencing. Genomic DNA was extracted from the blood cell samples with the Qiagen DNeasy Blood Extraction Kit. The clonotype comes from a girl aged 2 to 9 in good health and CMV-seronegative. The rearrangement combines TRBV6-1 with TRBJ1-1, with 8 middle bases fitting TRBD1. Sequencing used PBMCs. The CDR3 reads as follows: CASSVQGEVEAFF. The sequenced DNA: TGTGCCAGCAGCGTACAGGGGGAGGTTGAAGCTTTCTTT.